This T cell receptor beta chain was profiled in a study of cytomegalovirus exposure and HLA in healthy donors. The length of the CDR3 is 13 residues. Per germline, CDR1 SGHRS and CDR2 YFSETQ. V lost 3 bases and J lost 4, with 8 bases in between. Repertoires were generated with immunoSEQ multiplex PCR, while TCRdb's copy carries only in-frame clones and drops some. The sample shows some 140,000 clones, about 90% of them seen only once. The sequence was collected from a woman aged 30 to 39 in good health and CMV-seropositive. The chain uses TRBV5-1 and TRBJ1-3; D is uncertain. Sequencing input: PBMCs. CDR3 bases: TGCGCCAGCAGCTCACCGGGGGGAAACACCATATATTTT. It specifies CASSSPGGNTIYF.